This T cell receptor beta chain derives from a study of T cells in Graves' hyperthyroidism and ophthalmopathy. Looking at the study overall: Peripheral blood collection took place at initial diagnosis, before any treatment.

A NOSPECS grade of at least 4, a Clinical Activity Score of at least 3 and duration under 3 months were recorded in ophthalmopathy patients. Regions amplified from RNA transcripts were the TCR beta CDR3 regions. A set of HTBI primers served as the primers for a first-round RT-PCR of the TCR CDR3. From the multiplex PCR reads, TCRdb called clonotypes with MiXCR, one entry per CDR3 protein. The table lists hundreds of thousands of distinct CDR3 sequences, around 20% of them singletons. The length of the CDR3 is 12 residues. With 2 bases removed from V and 4 bases from J, the gap between germline ends came to 3 bases.

The rearrangement links TRBV12-3 or TRBV12-4 to TRBJ1-3, with D unresolved. The sequencing input was blood. This receptor was obtained from a man between 35 and 55 years old with Graves' ophthalmopathy. CDR3 nucleotides: TGTGCCAGCAGTTTACACGGAAACACCATATATTTT. The encoded protein is CASSLHGNTIYF.